This TCR beta chain was documented in a study of vaccination effects on CD4 cells after COVID-19. V lost 4 bases and J 3 bases, leaving 11 bases between the germline ends. Looked up from germline, CDR1 is SGHRS and CDR2 is YFSETQ. The CDR3 length is 14 residues. Under the ViraFEST assay, PBMC were stimulated with viral peptide pools so that antigen-specific CD4+ T cells expanded. Sequencing was performed afterwards. Around day 10 of culture, CD4+ T cells were separated out. It was two doses of either the BNT162b2 or mRNA-1273 vaccine that participants received. The vaccine recipients had no prior SARS-CoV-2 infection, with negative nucleocapsid antibodies. Wells of around 2.2 million PBMC each were grown with 8.5 to 10 IU/ml IL-2 and approximately 10 ug/ml peptides. Assay used: immunoSEQ multiplex PCR; TCRdb lists only in-frame clones, some missing. The sample has 65,000 to 70,000 clones, under 80% seen once.

This clone was seen a handful of times. What it binds is not known. The sample was CD4+ T cells from PBMCs cultured with HCoV-OC43 spike peptides, taken after COVID-19 vaccination. The sample's subset: HCoV-OC43 spike overlapping peptide pool stimulation. This TCR came from a human donor who received a COVID-19 vaccine. The V call is TRBV5-1, the J call TRBJ2-1; TRBD1 is a possible D gene (5 bases). This CDR3 is CASSQKTVYNEQFF. CDR3 nucleotide sequence: TGCGCCAGCAGCCAAAAGACAGTCTACAATGAGCAGTTCTTC.